Shown below are 24 T cell receptor beta chains from a single sample sequenced in a study of identical twins. TCRdb recomputed calls from the 5' RACE reads with MiXCR, one row per CDR3 protein. The sample has about 700,000 distinct CDR3 sequences; roughly 6% are singletons. Specimen: naive T cells sorted from blood. Source of these receptors: a man between 18 and 29 years old in good health.

The rearrangement uses TRBV27 and TRBJ2-1; 10 nucleotides agree with TRBD2. Losses at the gene ends were 4 bases for V and 0 bases for J; bases not matched to a gene: 6. From germline, CDR1 is MNHEY and CDR2 SMNVEV (reference sequence). This CDR3 region has 17 residues. CDR3 coding DNA: TGTGCCAGCAGTTCACCTTCTAGCGGGAGCTCCTACAATGAGCAGTTCTTC. The encoded protein is CASSSPSSGSSYNEQFF.

This clonotype has a count of ten or more. V usage is TRBV4-1 and J usage is TRBJ2-1; 9 bases are a match to TRBD2. The V and J ends lost 3 bases and 4 bases, in that order; junction bases with no gene match: 10. Germline CDR1 reads MGHRA; CDR2 reads YSYEKL. CDR3 length equals 17 residues. CDR3 nucleotide sequence: TGCGCCAGCAGCCACGACATTAGCGGGGGCCTGTACAATGAGCAGTTCTTC. It yields the protein CASSHDISGGLYNEQFF.

Many counts were recorded for this clonotype. This chain uses TRBV6-6 with TRBJ2-1; D is unclear. Trimming removed 6 bases at V and 11 bases at J, with 11 bases between. The CDR3 is 11 amino acids. Germline V CDR1 and CDR2: MNHNY, SVGAGI (reference sequence). The CDR3: CASSLGPKQFF. CDR3 sequence (DNA): TGTGCCAGCAGCCTAGGGCCTAAGCAGTTCTTC.

This clonotype has ten or more counts. V is TRBV7-9 and J is TRBJ2-3; D is unresolved. The CDR3 covers 15 residues. The V end was cut by 5 bases, the J end by 4 bases, with 16 bases between. The germline V gene encodes CDR1 SEHNR and CDR2 FQNEAQ (reference sequence). CDR3 in amino acids: CASSSRWASPDTQYF. The CDR3 nucleotides are TGTGCCAGCAGCAGCAGATGGGCGAGCCCAGATACGCAGTATTTT.

This clonotype has ten or more counts. This chain joins TRBV12-3 or TRBV12-4 and TRBJ2-5, with D tentatively TRBD1 or TRBD2 (5 bases each). Trimming shortened V by 5 bases and J by 7 bases, and 14 bases separated the two germline ends. The CDR3 extends over 13 amino acids. This CDR3 is CASSPLGVVTQYF. The CDR3 region has the DNA TGTGCCAGCAGTCCCTTGGGGGTAGTGACCCAGTACTTC.

This clonotype was seen repeatedly, ten times or more. This chain uses TRBV25-1 with TRBJ1-5; D may be TRBD1 (5 bases). V was trimmed by 4 bases and J by 6 bases, leaving 13 bases between them. The germline gives CDR1 MGHDK, CDR2 SYGVNS. The CDR3 extends over 14 amino acids. CDR3 in DNA: TGTGCCAGCAGTGCTGGCCAGGGAGCTCAGCCCCAGCATTTT. Its protein product is CASSAGQGAQPQHF.

This clonotype has ten or more counts. The rearrangement uses TRBV5-1 and TRBJ1-5; TRBD1 matches at 11 bases. Germline V lookup: CDR1 SGHRS, CDR2 YFSETQ. Trimming removed 2 bases from V and 3 bases from J; junction bases left unmatched: 4. The CDR3 has 16 residues. The DNA for the CDR3 is TGCGCCAGCAGCTTTGGGACAGGGGGGCCCAATCAGCCCCAGCATTTT. It yields the protein CASSFGTGGPNQPQHF.

The rearrangement links TRBV21-1 to TRBJ1-2. TRBV21-1 constitutes a pseudogene. The CDR3 length is 12 residues. The CDR3 loop is CASSRKNYGYTF. The CDR3 DNA is TGTGCCAGCAGCAGGAAAAACTATGGCTACACCTTC.

This clonotype was seen repeatedly, ten times or more. DNA for the CDR3: TGTGCCAGCAGCCCTGCGGGGTCTGGGGCCAACGTCCTGACTTTC. Translated: CASSPAGSGANVLTF. The gene calls are TRBV5-5 and TRBJ2-6; D possibly corresponds to TRBD2 (6 bases). The CDR3 has 15 amino acids. The V and J ends lost 4 bases and 1 base respectively, with 9 bases between them. Germline-derived CDR1 and CDR2 are SGHKS and YYEKEE (reference sequence). Full variable domain (rest looked up from reference TRBV5-5 and TRBJ2-6): DAGVTQSPTHLIKTRGQQVTLRCSPISGHKSVSWYQQVLGQGPQFIFQYYEKEERGRGNFPDRFSARQFPNYSSELNVNALLLGDSALYLCASSPAGSGANVLTFGAGSRLTVL.

This clonotype was recorded a few times. The chain recombines TRBV14 with TRBJ1-5; D gene uncertain. Germline lookup yields CDR1 SGHDN and CDR2 FVKESK. The CDR3 spans 13 residues. V was clipped by 4 bases and J by 7 bases, with 11 bases between them. CDR3 amino acids: CASSPFDGQPQHF. The DNA of the CDR3 is TGTGCCAGCAGCCCATTTGATGGCCAGCCCCAGCATTTT.

This clonotype came up many times. The chain is built from TRBV29-1 and TRBJ1-2; D not certain. Germline V gives CDR1 SQVTM, CDR2 ANQGSEA. The CDR3 covers 11 residues. Between the trimmed V and J ends, which lost 5 bases and 2 bases, there was a span of 6 bases. The CDR3 bases are TGCAGCGTTTTCTCCAACTATGGCTACACCTTC. Its protein is CSVFSNYGYTF.

This clonotype was counted only a few times. V is TRBV29-1 and J is TRBJ2-1, with 7 bases aligning to TRBD1. The J segment lost 5 bases and the V segment lost 6 bases, leaving 7 bases of the junction unmatched. The CDR3 totals 13 residues. Per germline, CDR1 SQVTM and CDR2 ANQGSEA. Here the CDR3 reads CSVATGSNNEQFF. CDR3 DNA sequence: TGCAGCGTGGCGACAGGGTCCAACAATGAGCAGTTCTTC.

In this sample, this clonotype turned up many times. The chain has TRBV7-2 and TRBJ2-7; maybe TRBD2 (6 bases). The germline V gene encodes CDR1 SGHTA and CDR2 FQGNSA. Trimming took off 2 bases at V and 3 bases at J, with 14 bases between the two ends. The CDR3 runs to 15 residues. DNA of the CDR3: TGTGCCAGCAGCTTACGGTCCGGGGGAGACTACGAGCAGTACTTC. Residues: CASSLRSGGDYEQYF.

Remarks on this clonotype: This may be a read error: a much more frequent sequence differs by one nucleotide. The chain links TRBV5-1 to TRBJ2-2, with a possible D match to TRBD1 (5 bases). V lost 0 bases to trimming and J lost 6 bases, with 9 bases between them. Germline V lookup: CDR1 SGHRS, CDR2 YFSETQ. The CDR3 covers 14 residues. Here the CDR3 reads CASSLGDSPGELFF. The CDR3 DNA reads as TGCGCCAGCAGCTTGGGAGACAGTCCCGGGGAGCTGTTTTTT.

The chain employs TRBV20-1 and TRBJ2-4; no clear D. There are 14 residues in the CDR3. CDR1 is DFQATT and CDR2 is SNEGSKA in the germline V gene (reference sequence). V was shortened by 3 bases and J by 1 base, with 10 bases between the two germline ends. The CDR3 sequence: CSARLGVAKNIQYF. DNA of the CDR3: TGCAGTGCTAGGCTGGGTGTCGCCAAAAACATTCAGTACTTC.

The J gene is TRBJ2-2, the V gene TRBV4-2; no firm D call. The CDR3 is 14 amino acids. Trimming took 5 bases from V and 2 from J, leaving 9 bases between them. In germline, CDR1 is LGHNA, CDR2 YNFKEQ. The CDR3 sequence: CASSSLYNTGELFF. The CDR3 DNA follows: TGTGCCAGCAGCTCCCTATACAACACCGGGGAGCTGTTTTTT.

The table lists this clonotype with many counts. The V call is TRBV29-1, the J call TRBJ1-2; TRBD1 agrees at 8 bases. The CDR3 is made up of 15 amino acids. Trimming cost V 2 bases and J 8 bases; bases outside gene matches: 13. Germline V gene lookup returns CDR1 SQVTM and CDR2 ANQGSEA. The CDR3, as DNA: TGCAGCGTTGAAAATACCCTCGGACAGGGACGGGGCTACACCTTC. Residues: CSVENTLGQGRGYTF.

This clonotype occurred many times. The rearrangement links TRBV27 to TRBJ1-5; D possibly corresponds to TRBD1 (5 bases). Trimming took 4 bases from V and 4 from J, leaving 20 bases between them. The CDR3 extends over 17 amino acids. The V gene's germline CDR1 is MNHEY and CDR2 SMNVEV (reference sequence). This CDR3 is CASSSSSFGGVNQPQHF. As DNA, the CDR3 is TGTGCCAGCAGTTCCTCCTCCTTTGGGGGGGTAAATCAGCCCCAGCATTTT.

In its sample, this clonotype was seen a few times. This chain joins TRBV27 and TRBJ1-2; 8 nucleotides agree with TRBD1. V shed 3 bases, J shed 4 bases, and the junction held 7 bases outside the gene matches. Germline values: CDR1 MNHEY, CDR2 SMNVEV (reference sequence). This CDR3 is built from 15 residues. The CDR3 loop is CASSFLDRGGYGYTF. The CDR3 region has the DNA TGTGCCAGCAGTTTCCTAGACAGGGGTGGCTATGGCTACACCTTC.

This clonotype was recorded a few times. The V and J genes are TRBV2 and TRBJ2-1; TRBD2 agrees at 8 bases. The length of the CDR3 is 13 residues. V lost 6 bases to trimming and J lost 6 bases; unmatched junction nucleotides: 4. The germline V gene encodes CDR1 SNHLY and CDR2 FYNNEI. CDR3: CASSRLASNEQFF. CDR3 nucleotide sequence: TGTGCCAGCAGCCGACTAGCGAGCAATGAGCAGTTCTTC.

This clonotype has a handful of counts. The chain is built from TRBV6-5 and TRBJ2-5; 8 nucleotides line up with TRBD1. The V segment lost 2 bases and the J segment 4 bases; nucleotides outside the gene matches: 9. The CDR3 totals 16 residues. Germline V gene lookup returns CDR1 MNHEY and CDR2 SVGAGI. CDR3 residues: CASSYATGGLRETQYF. CDR3 DNA sequence: TGTGCCAGCAGTTACGCCACAGGGGGTTTGCGAGAGACCCAGTACTTC.

V usage is TRBV11-2 and J usage is TRBJ2-1; 9 positions agree with TRBD2. Germline V gene lookup returns CDR1 SGHAT and CDR2 FQNNGV. The junction had 13 bases not matched to a gene; V was cut back by 1 base and J by 6 bases. The CDR3 is made up of 18 amino acids. As DNA, the CDR3 is TGTGCCAGCAGCTTAGGGGGACTAGCACCAAAAGCAGGCAATGAGCAGTTCTTC. This gives the protein CASSLGGLAPKAGNEQFF.

This clonotype was observed a few times. The rearrangement links TRBV7-2 to TRBJ2-7; D call uncertain. Germline V lookup: CDR1 SGHTA, CDR2 FQGNSA. Trimming took 2 bases from V and 2 from J, leaving 10 bases between them. The CDR3 totals 14 residues. The CDR3, as DNA: TGTGCCAGCAGCTTATGGCAGTCAGCCTACGAGCAGTACTTC. It translates to CASSLWQSAYEQYF.

This clonotype occurred many times. This chain links TRBV7-2 with TRBJ2-7; 9 positions match TRBD1. The V segment lost 1 base and the J segment 6 bases; nucleotides outside the gene matches: 1. The CDR3 consists of 13 residues. The germline CDR1 and CDR2 sequences are SGHTA and FQGNSA. The CDR3 nucleotides read TGTGCCAGCAGCTTAGGGGACAGGGCCGAGCAGTACTTC. Encoded protein: CASSLGDRAEQYF.